This entry describes one T cell receptor (beta chain). This clonotype is identified as large (0.1 to 1%). Its antigen specificity is not known. No qualities accompany the bases; no much larger clone lies one base away. The data stem from a study of spatial heterogeneity in lung cancer (dated by TCRdb to 2018 to 2020). Background on the whole study: Beta-chain transcripts were consistently detected in greater numbers than alpha-chain transcripts, which likely reflects a higher abundance of beta-chain transcripts. TCR transcript counts in tumor regions correlated strongly with a T cell transcriptional module score from matched bulk RNA-seq. In the raw uncorrected reads, each unique combination of TCR and UMI appeared on average more than ten times. The study quantitatively compared TCR alpha and beta repertoires across multiple tumor regions, matched nontumor lung and blood in non-small cell lung cancer. TCR repertoire features were related to nonsynonymous mutation counts determined by whole-exome sequencing of tumor tissue. Both alpha and beta chains were TCR-sequenced in 200 or so tumor regions, approximately 64 matched nontumor lung samples and around 54 PBMC samples obtained at surgery. Findings and caveats that apply to the study as a whole: Counts of ubiquitous and regional expanded TCRs were found to correlate with counts of ubiquitous and regional nonsynonymous mutations, respectively. TCR-seq coverage of tumor T cells was estimated at only roughly 6.6% for alpha chains and 13% for beta chains. The tumor nonsynonymous mutation count correlated with the number of expanded alpha and beta TCRs within the tumor. Confirming at a functional level the hypothesis that regional TCRs recognize regional mutations was considered to require additional single-cell paired TCR alpha and beta sequencing.

The library was obtained by 5' RACE. Sequencing was performed on a NextSeq 500. The TCR library protocol attached a unique molecular identifier to each TCR cDNA molecule to allow correction of PCR and sequencing errors. The study's own analysis went as follows. Decombinator tools were used for TCR identification, UMI-based error correction and CDR3 extraction. Expanded TCRs were defined as those above a frequency of 2 per 1,000, corresponding to the top 1% of the tumor frequency distribution. Expanded tumor TCRs statistically deemed absent (corrected P<0.05) from at least one tumor region were classed as regional, and all other expanded tumor TCRs were classed as ubiquitous. Renyi diversity was calculated using the R vegan package after each repertoire was subsampled 100 times to 5,000 TCRs. CDR3 similarity networks were constructed using string-kernel similarity of amino acid triplets, with links drawn between CDR3s whose pairwise similarity was above 0.82. TCRdb cleaned the public reads at Q25 with fastp, built clones with MiXCR and kept in-frame beta chains. Identical CDR3 protein sequences are pooled into one entry, listed with their most common genes and DNA. The authors' filters were not applied to this entry. For this sample the table gives some 4,900 distinct CDR3 sequences, of which around 13% were detected only once. Around a tenth of the sample is taken by the ten largest.

Trimming costs V 3 bases and J 1 base, and their ends lie 6 bases apart. From a lookup of the germline V gene, CDR1 and CDR2 are SGHVS and FQNEAQ. Its CDR3 holds 13 amino acids, cysteine through phenylalanine. Of the read, only the CDR3 DNA is kept; its 39 bases are in frame from base 1. The time point label, read with the paper, signifies: sample taken at primary tumor resection. The donors were 65 to 85 patients from the lung TRACERx cohort who had early-stage, untreated non-small cell lung cancer. Without any cell sorting, TCR sequencing was performed on whole RNA extracted either from tumor and nontumor lung tissue or from cryopreserved PBMC samples. Only patients for whom sufficient RNA was available from at least two tumor regions were selected for TCR sequencing. A lung pathologist reviewed the tumor and adjacent nontumor lung specimens before the specimens were selected.

In this chain, TRBV7-8 is recombined with TRBJ1-1; a tentative D match to TRBD1 spans 6 bases. The clonotype was recovered from a female donor with early-stage non-small cell lung cancer. This specimen consisted of lung tumor tissue, obtained at surgery. The CDR3 sequence is CASSLGQNTEAFF. DNA sequence: TGTGCCAGCAGCTTGGGACAGAACACTGAAGCTTTCTTT.